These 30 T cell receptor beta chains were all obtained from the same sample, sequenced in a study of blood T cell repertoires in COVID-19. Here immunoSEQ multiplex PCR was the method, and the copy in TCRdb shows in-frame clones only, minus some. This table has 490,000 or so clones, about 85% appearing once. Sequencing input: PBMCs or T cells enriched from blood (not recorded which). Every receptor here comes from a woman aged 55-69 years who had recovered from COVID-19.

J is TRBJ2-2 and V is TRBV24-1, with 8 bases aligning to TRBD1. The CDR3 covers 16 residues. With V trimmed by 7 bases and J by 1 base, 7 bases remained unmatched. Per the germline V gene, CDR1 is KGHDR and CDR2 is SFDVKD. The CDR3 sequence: CATSSPGTGNTGELFF. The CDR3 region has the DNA TGTGCCACCAGCAGTCCTGGGACAGGGAACACCGGGGAGCTGTTTTTT.

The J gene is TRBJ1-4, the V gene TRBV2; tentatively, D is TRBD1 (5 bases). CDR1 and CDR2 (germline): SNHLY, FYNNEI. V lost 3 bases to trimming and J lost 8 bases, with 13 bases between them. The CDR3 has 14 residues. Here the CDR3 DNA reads TGTGCCAGCAGTGATAGGGCAGGGAGGGAAAAACTGTTTTTT. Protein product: CASSDRAGREKLFF.

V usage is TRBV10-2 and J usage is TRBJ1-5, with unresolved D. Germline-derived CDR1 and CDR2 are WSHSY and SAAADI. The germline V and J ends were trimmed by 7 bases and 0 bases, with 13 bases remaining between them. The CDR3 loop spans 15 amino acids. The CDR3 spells CASTEQQSSNQPQHF. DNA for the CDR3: TGCGCCAGCACTGAACAACAGAGTAGCAATCAGCCCCAGCATTTT.

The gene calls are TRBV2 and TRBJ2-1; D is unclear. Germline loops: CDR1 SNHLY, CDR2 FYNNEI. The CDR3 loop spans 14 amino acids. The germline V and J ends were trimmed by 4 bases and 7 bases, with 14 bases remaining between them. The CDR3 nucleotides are TGTGCCAGCAGTGGTCCCCTCCGAGCGAATGAGCAGTTCTTC. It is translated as CASSGPLRANEQFF. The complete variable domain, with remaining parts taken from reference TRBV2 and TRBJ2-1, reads EPEVTQTPSHQVTQMGQEVILRCVPISNHLYFYWYRQILGQKVEFLVSFYNNEISEKSEIFDDQFSVERPDGSNFTLKIRSTKLEDSAMYFCASSGPLRANEQFFGPGTRLTVL.

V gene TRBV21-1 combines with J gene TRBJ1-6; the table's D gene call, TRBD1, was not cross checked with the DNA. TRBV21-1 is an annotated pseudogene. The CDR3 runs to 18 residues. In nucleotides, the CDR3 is TGTGCCAGCAGCCCCCCCAGGGACAGCGGCTCCTATAATTCACCCCTCCACTTT. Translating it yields CASSPPRDSGSYNSPLHF.

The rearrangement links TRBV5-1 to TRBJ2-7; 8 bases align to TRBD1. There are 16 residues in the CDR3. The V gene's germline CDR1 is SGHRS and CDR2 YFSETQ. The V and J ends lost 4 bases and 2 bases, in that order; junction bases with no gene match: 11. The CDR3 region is CASSTSTGGTTYEQYF. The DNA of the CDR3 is TGCGCCAGCAGCACCTCCACAGGGGGAACGACCTACGAGCAGTACTTC.

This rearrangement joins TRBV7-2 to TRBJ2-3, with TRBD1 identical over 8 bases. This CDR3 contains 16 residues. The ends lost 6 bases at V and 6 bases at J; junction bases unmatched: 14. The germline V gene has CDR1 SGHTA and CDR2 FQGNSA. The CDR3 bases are TGTGCCAGCAGAGGGGTTGGGACAGGCCGTCGGGATACGCAGTATTTT. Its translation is CASRGVGTGRRDTQYF.

The CDR3 DNA is TGTGCCTGGGGGACTCACACAGATACGCAGTATTTT. It translates to CAWGTHTDTQYF. The chain uses TRBV30 and TRBJ2-3; TRBD2 might be the D (6 bases). Between the trimmed V and J ends, which lost 5 bases and 2 bases, there was a span of 8 bases. Germline V gives CDR1 GTSNPN, CDR2 SVGIG (reference sequence). The CDR3 loop spans 12 amino acids.

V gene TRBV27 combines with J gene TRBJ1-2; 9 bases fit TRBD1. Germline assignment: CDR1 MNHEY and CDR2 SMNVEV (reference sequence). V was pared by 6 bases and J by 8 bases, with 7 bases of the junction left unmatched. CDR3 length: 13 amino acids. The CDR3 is CASRATGGSGYTF. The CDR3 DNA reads TGTGCCAGCAGGGCTACAGGGGGCTCGGGCTACACCTTC.

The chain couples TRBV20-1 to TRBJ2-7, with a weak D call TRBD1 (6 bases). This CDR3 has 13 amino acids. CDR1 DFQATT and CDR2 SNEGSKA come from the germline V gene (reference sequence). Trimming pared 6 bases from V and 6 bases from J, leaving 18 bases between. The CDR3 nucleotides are TGCAGTGCCAGTAACAGGGAGAAGGGCGAGCAGTACTTC. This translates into CSASNREKGEQYF.

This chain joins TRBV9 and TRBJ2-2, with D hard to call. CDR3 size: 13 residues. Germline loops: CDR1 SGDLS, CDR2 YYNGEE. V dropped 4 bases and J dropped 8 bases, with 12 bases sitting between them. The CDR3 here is CASSQYIGGELFF. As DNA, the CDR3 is TGTGCCAGCAGCCAATACATCGGGGGGGAGCTGTTTTTT.

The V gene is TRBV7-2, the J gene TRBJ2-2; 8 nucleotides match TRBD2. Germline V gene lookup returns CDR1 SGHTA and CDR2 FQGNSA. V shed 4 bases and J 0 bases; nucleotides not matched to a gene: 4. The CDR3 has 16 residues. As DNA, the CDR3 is TGTGCCAGCAGCTCCCTGGGACTAGCGAACACCGGGGAGCTGTTTTTT. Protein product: CASSSLGLANTGELFF.

The CDR3 DNA sequence: TGTGCTAGTGGTGGACAGGACGGAGAGACCCAGTACTTC. Protein product: CASGGQDGETQYF. This chain joins TRBV12-5 and TRBJ2-5; 7 positions match TRBD1. CDR1 and CDR2 (germline): LGHNT, FRNRAP. The junction had 4 bases not matched to a gene; V was cut back by 5 bases and J by 4 bases. The CDR3 sequence is 13 residues long.

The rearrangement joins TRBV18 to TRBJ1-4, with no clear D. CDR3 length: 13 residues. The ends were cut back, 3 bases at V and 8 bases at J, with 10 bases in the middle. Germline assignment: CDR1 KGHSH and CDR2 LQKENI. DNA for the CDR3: TGTGCCAGCTCACCGCTGGAGCACGAAAAACTGTTTTTT. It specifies CASSPLEHEKLFF.

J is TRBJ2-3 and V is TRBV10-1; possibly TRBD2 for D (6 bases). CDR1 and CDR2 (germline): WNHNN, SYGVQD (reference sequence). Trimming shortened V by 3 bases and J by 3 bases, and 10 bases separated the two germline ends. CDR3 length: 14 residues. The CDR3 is CASSERRGTDTQYF. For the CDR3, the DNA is TGCGCCAGCAGTGAACGGCGGGGAACAGATACGCAGTATTTT.

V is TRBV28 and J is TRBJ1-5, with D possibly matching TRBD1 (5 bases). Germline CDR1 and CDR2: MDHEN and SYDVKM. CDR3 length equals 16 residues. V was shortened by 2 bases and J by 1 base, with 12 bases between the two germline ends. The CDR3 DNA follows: TGTGCCAGCAGTTTAAGGGGATTCAGCAGCAATCAGCCCCAGCATTTT. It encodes CASSLRGFSSNQPQHF.

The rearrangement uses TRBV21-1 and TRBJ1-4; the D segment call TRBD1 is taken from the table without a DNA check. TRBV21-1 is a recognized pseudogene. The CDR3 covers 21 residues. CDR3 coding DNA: TGTGCCAGCAGCCCGAAAGAAGGACGGGACAGGGGGCCAACAACTAATGAAAAACTGTTTTTT. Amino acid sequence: CASSPKEGRDRGPTTNEKLFF.

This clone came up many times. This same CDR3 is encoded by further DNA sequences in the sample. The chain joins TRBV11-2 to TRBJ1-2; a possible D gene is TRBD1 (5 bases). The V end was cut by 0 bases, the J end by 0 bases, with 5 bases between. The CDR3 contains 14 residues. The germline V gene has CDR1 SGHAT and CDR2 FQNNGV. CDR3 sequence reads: CASSLDRANYGYTF. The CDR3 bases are TGTGCCAGCAGCTTAGACAGGGCTAACTATGGCTACACCTTC.

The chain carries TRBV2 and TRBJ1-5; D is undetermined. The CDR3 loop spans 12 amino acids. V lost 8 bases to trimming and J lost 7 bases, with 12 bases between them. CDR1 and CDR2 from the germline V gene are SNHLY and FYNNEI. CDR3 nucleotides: TGTGCCAGCCAGGTGGAGGGCCAGCCCCAGCATTTT. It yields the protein CASQVEGQPQHF.

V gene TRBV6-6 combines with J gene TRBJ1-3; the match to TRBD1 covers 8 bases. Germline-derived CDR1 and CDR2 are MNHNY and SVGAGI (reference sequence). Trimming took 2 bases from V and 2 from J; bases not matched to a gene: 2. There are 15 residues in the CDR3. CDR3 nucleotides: TGTGCCAGCAGTTACGGGACAGGTCCTGGAAACACCATATATTTT. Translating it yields CASSYGTGPGNTIYF.

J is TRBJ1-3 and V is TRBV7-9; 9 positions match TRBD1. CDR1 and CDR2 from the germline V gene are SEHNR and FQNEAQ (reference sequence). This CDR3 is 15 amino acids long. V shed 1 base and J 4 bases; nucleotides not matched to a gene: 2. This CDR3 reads CASSLGQGVGNTIYF. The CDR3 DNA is TGTGCCAGCAGCTTAGGACAGGGGGTCGGAAACACCATATATTTT.

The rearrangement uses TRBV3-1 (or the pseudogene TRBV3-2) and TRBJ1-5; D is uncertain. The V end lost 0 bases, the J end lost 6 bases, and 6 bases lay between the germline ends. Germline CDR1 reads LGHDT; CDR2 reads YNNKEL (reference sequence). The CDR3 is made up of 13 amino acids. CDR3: CASSQDRSQPQHF. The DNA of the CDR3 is TGTGCCAGCAGCCAAGACAGAAGTCAGCCCCAGCATTTT.

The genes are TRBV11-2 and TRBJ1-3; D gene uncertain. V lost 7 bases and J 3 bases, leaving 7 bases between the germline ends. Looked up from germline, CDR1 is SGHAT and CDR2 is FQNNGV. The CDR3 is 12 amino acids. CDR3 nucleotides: TGTGCCAGCACGGGAGGTGGAAACACCATATATTTT. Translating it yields CASTGGGNTIYF.

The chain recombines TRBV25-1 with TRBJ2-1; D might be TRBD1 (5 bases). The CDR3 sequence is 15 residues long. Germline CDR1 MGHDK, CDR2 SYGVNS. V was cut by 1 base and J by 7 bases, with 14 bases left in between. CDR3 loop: CASSESGQGANEQFF. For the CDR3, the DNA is TGTGCCAGCAGTGAATCCGGTCAAGGGGCGAATGAGCAGTTCTTC. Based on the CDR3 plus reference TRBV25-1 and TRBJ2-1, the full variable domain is EADIYQTPRYLVIGTGKKITLECSQTMGHDKMYWYQQDPGMELHLIHYSYGVNSTEKGDLSSESTVSRIRTEHFPLTLESARPSHTSQYLCASSESGQGANEQFFGPGTRLTVL.

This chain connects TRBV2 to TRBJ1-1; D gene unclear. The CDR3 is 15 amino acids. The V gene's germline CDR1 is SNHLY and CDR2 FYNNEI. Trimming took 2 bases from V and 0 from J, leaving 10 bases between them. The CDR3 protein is CASSENGNMNTEAFF. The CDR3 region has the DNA TGTGCCAGCAGTGAAAACGGGAACATGAACACTGAAGCTTTCTTT.

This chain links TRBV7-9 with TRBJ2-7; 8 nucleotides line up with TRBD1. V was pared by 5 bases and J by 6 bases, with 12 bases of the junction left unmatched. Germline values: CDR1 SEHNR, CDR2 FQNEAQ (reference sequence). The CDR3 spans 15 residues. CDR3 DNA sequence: TGTGCCAGCAGCCGGGACAGGAGGGGACGGGGCGAGCAGTACTTC. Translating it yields CASSRDRRGRGEQYF.

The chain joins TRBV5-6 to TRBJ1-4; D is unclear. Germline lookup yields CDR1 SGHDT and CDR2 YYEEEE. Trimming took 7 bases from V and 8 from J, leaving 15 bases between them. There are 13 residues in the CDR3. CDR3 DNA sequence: TGTGCCAGCTCCTTGGGTCCAGGCGAAAAACTGTTTTTT. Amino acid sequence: CASSLGPGEKLFF.

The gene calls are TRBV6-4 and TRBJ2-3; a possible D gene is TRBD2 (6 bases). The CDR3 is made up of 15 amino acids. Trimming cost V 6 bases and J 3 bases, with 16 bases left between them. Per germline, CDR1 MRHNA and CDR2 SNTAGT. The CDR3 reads CASSPGLGGTDTQYF. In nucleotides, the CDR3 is TGTGCCAGCAGCCCAGGCCTTGGGGGGACAGATACGCAGTATTTT.

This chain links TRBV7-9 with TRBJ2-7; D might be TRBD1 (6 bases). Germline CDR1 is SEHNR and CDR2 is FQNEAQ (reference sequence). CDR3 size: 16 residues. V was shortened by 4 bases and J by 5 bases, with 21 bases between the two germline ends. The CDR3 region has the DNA TGTGCCAGCAGCTCGTCGGACAGTCCCACATGGAACGAGCAGTACTTC. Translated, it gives CASSSSDSPTWNEQYF. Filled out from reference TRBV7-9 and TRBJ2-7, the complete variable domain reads DTGVSQNPRHKITKRGQNVTFRCDPISEHNRLYWYRQTLGQGPEFLTYFQNEAQLEKSRLLSDRFSAERPKGSFSTLEIQRTEQGDSAMYLCASSSSDSPTWNEQYFGPGTRLTVT.

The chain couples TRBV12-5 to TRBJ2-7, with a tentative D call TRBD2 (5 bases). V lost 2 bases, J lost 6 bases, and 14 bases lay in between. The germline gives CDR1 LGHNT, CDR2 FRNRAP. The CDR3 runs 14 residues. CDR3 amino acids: CASGLSGSAGEQYF. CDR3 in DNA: TGTGCTAGTGGTTTGTCGGGGAGCGCGGGCGAGCAGTACTTC.